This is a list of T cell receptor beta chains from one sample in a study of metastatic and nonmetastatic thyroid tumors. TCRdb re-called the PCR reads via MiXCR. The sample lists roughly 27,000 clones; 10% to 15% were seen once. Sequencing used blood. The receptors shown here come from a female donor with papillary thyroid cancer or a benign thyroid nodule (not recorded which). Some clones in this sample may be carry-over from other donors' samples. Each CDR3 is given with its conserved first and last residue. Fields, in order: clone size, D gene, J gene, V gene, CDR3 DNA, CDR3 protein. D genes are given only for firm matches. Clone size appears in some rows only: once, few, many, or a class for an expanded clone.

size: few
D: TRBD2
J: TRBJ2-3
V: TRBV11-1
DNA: TGTGCCAGCAGCTTAGTAACTAGCGGGACAGATACGCAGTATTTT
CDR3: CASSLVTSGTDTQYF

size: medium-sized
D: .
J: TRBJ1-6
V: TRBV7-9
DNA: TGTGCCAGCAGCTTAGGGGGAAGGGGACGGAGCTCCTATAATTCACCCCTCCACTTT
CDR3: CASSLGGRGRSSYNSPLHF

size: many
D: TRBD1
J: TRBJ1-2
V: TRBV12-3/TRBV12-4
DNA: TGTGCCAGCAGTTTAGCGGGCAGGGGGGGAGTTAGGAACTATGGCTACACCTTC
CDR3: CASSLAGRGGVRNYGYTF

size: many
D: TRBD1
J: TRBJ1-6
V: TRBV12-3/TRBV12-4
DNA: TGTGCCAGCAGGCCAAGCGGGGACAGGGGGCCGGGTTCACCCCTCCACTTT
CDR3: CASRPSGDRGPGSPLHF

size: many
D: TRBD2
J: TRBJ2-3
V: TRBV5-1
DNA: TGCGCCAGCAGCTTGACTAGCGATACAGATACGCAGTATTTT
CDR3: CASSLTSDTDTQYF

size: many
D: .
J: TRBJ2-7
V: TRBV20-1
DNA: TGCAGTGCTAGTGCTTATGGTAACTCCTACGAGCAGTACTTC
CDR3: CSASAYGNSYEQYF

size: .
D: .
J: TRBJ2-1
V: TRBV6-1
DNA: TGTGCCAGCAGTCCGCTAGCTTCCTCCTACAATGAGCAGTTCTTC
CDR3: CASSPLASSYNEQFF

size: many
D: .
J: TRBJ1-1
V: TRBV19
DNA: TGTGCCGTGGTGGGGGGACCCGACACTGAAGCTTTCTTT
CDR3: CAVVGGPDTEAFF

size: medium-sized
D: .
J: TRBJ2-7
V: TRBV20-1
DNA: TGCAGTGCTGCTACTACAGGAGGTCGAACCTCCTACGAGCAGTACTTC
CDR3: CSAATTGGRTSYEQYF

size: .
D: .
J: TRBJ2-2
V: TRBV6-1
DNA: TGTGCCAGCAGGAGACATGGGGTTGGTACCGGGGAGCTGTTTTTT
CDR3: CASRRHGVGTGELFF

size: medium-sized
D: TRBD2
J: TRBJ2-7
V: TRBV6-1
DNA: TGTGCCAGCAGGGGACTAGCGGGACCTCCTAGCACCTACGAGCAGTACTTC
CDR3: CASRGLAGPPSTYEQYF

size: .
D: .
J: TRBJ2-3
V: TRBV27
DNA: TGTGCCAGCAGTCCAAAGACAGAGTTAGGACCAGATACGCAGTATTTT
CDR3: CASSPKTELGPDTQYF

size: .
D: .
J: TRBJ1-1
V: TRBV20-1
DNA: TGCAGTGGCGACAGTCGGGTAATGAACACTGAAGCTTTCTTT
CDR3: CSGDSRVMNTEAFF

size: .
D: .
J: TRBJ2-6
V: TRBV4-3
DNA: TGCGCCATCAGCCAAGATGCCAGCCCTGGGGCCAACGTCCAGACTTTC
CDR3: CAISQDASPGANVQTF

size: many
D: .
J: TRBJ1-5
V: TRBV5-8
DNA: TGTGCCAGCAGCCCGGGGGGGGGCTTTCAGCCCCAGCATTTT
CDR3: CASSPGGGFQPQHF

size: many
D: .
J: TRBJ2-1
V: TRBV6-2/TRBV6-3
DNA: TGTGCCAGCAGTCTGAATTCTTACAATGAGCAGTTCTTC
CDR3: CASSLNSYNEQFF

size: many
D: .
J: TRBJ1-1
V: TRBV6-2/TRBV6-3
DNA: TGTGCCAGCAGTTACGGGGCCCCCGAAGCTTTCTTT
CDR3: CASSYGAPEAFF

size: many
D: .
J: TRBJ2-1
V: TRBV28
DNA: TGTGCCAGCACATTACGACTCCACAATGAGCAGTTCTTC
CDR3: CASTLRLHNEQFF

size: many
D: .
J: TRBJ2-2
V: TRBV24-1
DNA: TGTGCCACCAGTGATTGGGGGAGCGGAACCGGGGAGCTGTTTTTT
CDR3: CATSDWGSGTGELFF

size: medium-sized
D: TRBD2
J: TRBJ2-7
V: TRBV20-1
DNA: TGCAGTGCTAGAGGACTAGCGGGAGAATTAAACGAGCAGTACTTC
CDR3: CSARGLAGELNEQYF

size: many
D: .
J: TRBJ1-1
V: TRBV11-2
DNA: TGTGCCAGCAGCTTCGGCCTGGGGACTGAAGCTTTCTTT
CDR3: CASSFGLGTEAFF

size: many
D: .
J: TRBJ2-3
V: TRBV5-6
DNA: TGTGCCAGCAGCTTGCTGGGGCGAGGCACAGATATGCAGTATTTT
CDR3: CASSLLGRGTDMQYF

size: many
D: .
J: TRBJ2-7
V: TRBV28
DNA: TGTGCCAGCACCTCCCCAAGCGCAGGGCAAAGGATGCAGTACTTC
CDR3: CASTSPSAGQRMQYF

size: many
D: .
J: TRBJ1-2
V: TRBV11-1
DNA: TGTGCCAGCAGCCCCCGGCTAGCGAGGGGCGAAAACTATGGCTACACCTTC
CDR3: CASSPRLARGENYGYTF

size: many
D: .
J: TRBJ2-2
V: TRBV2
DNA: TGTGCCAGCAGTTCTCAGGGCACCGGGGAGCTGTTTTTT
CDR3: CASSSQGTGELFF

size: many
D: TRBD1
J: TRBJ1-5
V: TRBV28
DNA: TGTGCCAGCAGTCGACAGGGCGTGGGAAAGCCCCAGCATTTT
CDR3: CASSRQGVGKPQHF

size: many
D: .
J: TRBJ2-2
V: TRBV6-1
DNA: TGTGCCAGCAGGAACTACAGGAACACCGGGGAGCTGTTTTTT
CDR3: CASRNYRNTGELFF

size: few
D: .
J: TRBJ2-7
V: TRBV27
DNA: TGTGCCGGCAGTTTAATGTTCAGGGAAATTCACGAGCAGTACTTC
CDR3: CAGSLMFREIHEQYF

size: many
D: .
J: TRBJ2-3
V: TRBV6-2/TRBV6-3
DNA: TGTGCCAGCAGTTTCTCCCTTTTCCCCCGTCCAGATACGCAGTATTTT
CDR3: CASSFSLFPRPDTQYF

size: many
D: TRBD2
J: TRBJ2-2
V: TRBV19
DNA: TGTGCCAGTAGTATGGCTAACAGACTAGCCGCCGGGGAGCTGTTTTTT
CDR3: CASSMANRLAAGELFF

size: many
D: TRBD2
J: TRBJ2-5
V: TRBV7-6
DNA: TGTGCCAGCAGCTTAGCACGGCCGGGACTAGCGGGAGGGCGGACCCAGTACTTC
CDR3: CASSLARPGLAGGRTQYF

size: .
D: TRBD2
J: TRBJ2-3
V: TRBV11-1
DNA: TGTGCCAGCATCCGCCTAGCGGGAGTGTCAGATATGCAGTATTTT
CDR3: CASIRLAGVSDMQYF

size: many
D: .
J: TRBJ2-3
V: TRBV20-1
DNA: TGCAGTGCTAGAGAGTGGGTCGGATTCACAGATACGCAGTATTTT
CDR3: CSAREWVGFTDTQYF

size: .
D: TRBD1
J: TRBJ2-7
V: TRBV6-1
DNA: TGTGCCAGCAGGGCGGGACAGGGGAACCACGAGCAGTACTTC
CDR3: CASRAGQGNHEQYF

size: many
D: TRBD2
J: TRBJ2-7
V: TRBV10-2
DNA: TGCGCCAGCAGGGCTGTAAGTAGCGGGAGGAGCTACTACGAGCAGTACTTC
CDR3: CASRAVSSGRSYYEQYF

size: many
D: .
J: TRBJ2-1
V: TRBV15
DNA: TGTGCCACCAGCAGAGACCGCGGGGTCGAAAATGAGCAGTTCTTC
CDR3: CATSRDRGVENEQFF

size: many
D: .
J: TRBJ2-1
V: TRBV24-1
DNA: TGTGCCACCAGTGCCCGAGGTAGCTCCTACAATGAGCAGTTCTTC
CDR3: CATSARGSSYNEQFF

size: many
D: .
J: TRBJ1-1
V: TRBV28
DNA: TGTGCCAGCAAAACGAACACTGAAGCTTTCTTT
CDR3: CASKTNTEAFF

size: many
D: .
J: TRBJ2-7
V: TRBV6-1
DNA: TGTGCCAGCAGCCTAACTAGGCCCGGTTACGAGCAGTACTTC
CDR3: CASSLTRPGYEQYF

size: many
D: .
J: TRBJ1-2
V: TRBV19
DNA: TGTGCCAGTAGTATTGCAGGCCTTGGAGGGGTGCGCTATGGCTACACCTTC
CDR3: CASSIAGLGGVRYGYTF

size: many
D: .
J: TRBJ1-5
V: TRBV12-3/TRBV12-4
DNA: TGTGCCAGCAGTATTAGACAGACTAATCAGCCCCAGCATTTT
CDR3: CASSIRQTNQPQHF

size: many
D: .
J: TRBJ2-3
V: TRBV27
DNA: TGTGCCAGCAGCTCCTTTGATACGCAGTATTTT
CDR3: CASSSFDTQYF

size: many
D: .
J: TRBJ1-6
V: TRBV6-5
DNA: TGTGCCAGCAGTTACGGCCAAGGAATTTCACCCCTCCACTTT
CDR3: CASSYGQGISPLHF

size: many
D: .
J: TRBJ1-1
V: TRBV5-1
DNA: TGCGCCAGCAGCTTGGCCGAGGCAATTGGGGGGAACACTGAAGCTTTCTTT
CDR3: CASSLAEAIGGNTEAFF

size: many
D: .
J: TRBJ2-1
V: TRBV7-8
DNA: TGTGCCAGCAGCGATAGCATCAATGAGCAGTTCTTC
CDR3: CASSDSINEQFF

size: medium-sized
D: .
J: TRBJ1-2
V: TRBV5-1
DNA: TGCGCCAGCAGCTTGGGTTCAGGGATTAACTATGGCTACACCTTC
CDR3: CASSLGSGINYGYTF

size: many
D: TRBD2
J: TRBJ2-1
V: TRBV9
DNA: TGTGCCAGCAGCGTAGAACTAGCGGGCTACAATGAGCAGTTCTTC
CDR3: CASSVELAGYNEQFF

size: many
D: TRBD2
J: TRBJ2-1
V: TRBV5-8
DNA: TGTGCCAGCAGCCCACTAGCGGGAGAGTACAATGAGCAGTTCTTC
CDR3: CASSPLAGEYNEQFF

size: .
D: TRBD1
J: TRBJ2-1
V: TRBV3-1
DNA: TGTGCCAGCAGCCGAAAGGGGGCCAGCCGCAATGAGCAGTTCTTC
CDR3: CASSRKGASRNEQFF

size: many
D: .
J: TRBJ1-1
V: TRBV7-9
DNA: TGTGCCAGCAGCTTGGGTTCAGGGAGGGCTGAAGCTTTCTTT
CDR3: CASSLGSGRAEAFF

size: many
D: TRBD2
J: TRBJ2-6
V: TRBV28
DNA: TGTGCCAGCAGTTTCCTAGCGGGAGGAGGGGCCAACGTCCTGACTTTC
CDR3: CASSFLAGGGANVLTF

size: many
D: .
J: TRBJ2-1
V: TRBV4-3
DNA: TGCGCCAGCAGCCAAGTAATAGCATCTTACAATGAGCAGTTCTTC
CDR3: CASSQVIASYNEQFF

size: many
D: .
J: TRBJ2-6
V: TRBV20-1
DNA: TGCAGTGCCGCTCGGTCAGGGGCTGGGGCCAACGTCCTGACTTTC
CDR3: CSAARSGAGANVLTF

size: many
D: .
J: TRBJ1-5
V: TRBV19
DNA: TGTGCCAGTAGTTTCCCAGGGTGGAGCAATCAGCCCCAGCATTTT
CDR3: CASSFPGWSNQPQHF